Each of the 10 T cell receptor beta chains below was sequenced from the same sample in a study of OX40 agonist ivuxolimab in advanced cancers. Assay: immunoSEQ multiplex PCR; the TCRdb copy retains only in-frame clones and omits some. This sample has some 17,000 clones; roughly 73% occur once, and the top ten carry around 26%. This sample comprised CD4+ or CD8+ T cells sorted from blood, obtained in a trial of the OX40 agonist ivuxolimab. These receptors came from an adult with an advanced solid tumor such as melanoma, head and neck, liver or kidney cancer.

The rearrangement links TRBV4-3 to TRBJ2-1; D uncertain. The germline V gene has CDR1 LGHNA and CDR2 YSLEER. Deletions cut 0 bases from V and 5 bases from J, with 11 bases between. This CDR3 has 15 residues. This chain's CDR3 is CASSQDLIWNNEQFF. CDR3 in DNA: TGCGCCAGCAGCCAAGATCTTATTTGGAACAATGAGCAGTTCTTC.

The chain links TRBV7-9 to TRBJ1-4; TRBD1 agrees at 8 bases. The CDR3 consists of 14 residues. The trim removed 5 bases at V and 3 bases at J, leaving 2 bases unmatched. Per the germline V gene, CDR1 is SEHNR and CDR2 is FQNEAQ (reference sequence). CDR3 sequence (DNA): TGTGCCAGCAGCGAGGACAGGGCTAATGAAAAACTGTTTTTT. Encoded protein: CASSEDRANEKLFF.

The J gene is TRBJ2-7, the V gene TRBV5-4, with D uncertain. CDR1 is SGHNT, CDR2 YYREEE, per germline (reference sequence). The CDR3 spans 14 residues. Deletions cut 0 bases from V and 0 bases from J, with 7 bases between. The CDR3: CASSLGSSSYEQYF. The CDR3 bases are TGTGCCAGCAGCTTGGGTTCAAGCTCCTACGAGCAGTACTTC. Full variable domain (outside the CDR3, taken from reference TRBV5-4 and TRBJ2-7): ETGVTQSPTHLIKTRGQQVTLRCSSQSGHNTVSWYQQALGQGPQFIFQYYREEENGRGNFPPRFSGLQFPNYSSELNVNALELDDSALYLCASSLGSSSYEQYFGPGTRLTVT.

The J gene is TRBJ1-5, the V gene TRBV7-2; D is uncertain. CDR1 and CDR2 from the germline V gene are SGHTA and FQGNSA. The CDR3 extends over 18 amino acids. Trimming stripped 3 bases from V and 3 bases from J, with 21 bases between. This chain's CDR3 is CASSLGRLGSGVNQPQHF. The CDR3 nucleotides read TGTGCCAGCAGCTTGGGTCGTTTGGGGAGTGGGGTCAATCAGCCCCAGCATTTT.

V is TRBV27 and J is TRBJ2-1; no clear D. The CDR3 covers 14 residues. Germline lookup yields CDR1 MNHEY and CDR2 SMNVEV (reference sequence). V was cut by 5 bases and J by 8 bases, with 16 bases left in between. DNA of the CDR3: TGTGCCAGCAGTATGAGGTCCCCACGCGATGAGCAGTTCTTC. Protein: CASSMRSPRDEQFF.

The V gene is TRBV27, the J gene TRBJ2-4, with a possible D match to TRBD1 (7 bases). Trimming left V 5 bases short and J 11 bases short, with 22 bases between. The CDR3 spans 15 residues. CDR1 and CDR2 (germline): MNHEY, SMNVEV (reference sequence). DNA for the CDR3: TGTGCCAGCAGTAACAGGACAGGCCCATCGGGAGTTCAGTACTTC. Translating gives CASSNRTGPSGVQYF.

The J gene is TRBJ2-1, the V gene TRBV5-1, with 7 bases that match TRBD2. V was pared by 6 bases and J by 13 bases, with 7 bases of the junction left unmatched. CDR1 is SGHRS and CDR2 is YFSETQ in the germline V gene. The CDR3 runs to 11 residues. This chain's CDR3 is CASTSGGRQFF. CDR3 nucleotide sequence: TGCGCCAGCACCTCGGGGGGTAGACAGTTCTTC.

The gene calls are TRBV27 and TRBJ2-1, with a weak D call TRBD2 (5 bases). This CDR3 region has 13 residues. The germline V gene has CDR1 MNHEY and CDR2 SMNVEV (reference sequence). V lost 3 bases to trimming and J lost 5 bases, with 8 bases between them. CDR3 region: CASSFWRDNEQFF. CDR3 coding DNA: TGTGCCAGCAGTTTCTGGCGGGACAATGAGCAGTTCTTC.

The DNA for the CDR3 is TGCGCCAGCAGCCAAGTTGTGGGAGTTACAGATACGCAGTATTTT. Its protein product is CASSQVVGVTDTQYF. The V call is TRBV4-1, the J call TRBJ2-3; D possibly corresponds to TRBD2 (5 bases). The V gene's germline CDR1 is MGHRA and CDR2 YSYEKL. Trimming removed 1 base at V and 3 bases at J, with 11 bases between. The CDR3 loop spans 15 amino acids.

The gene calls are TRBV29-1 and TRBJ1-1; D might be TRBD1 (6 bases). CDR3 length: 16 residues. V lost 7 bases and J 5 bases, leaving 26 bases between the germline ends. The V gene's germline CDR1 is SQVTM and CDR2 ANQGSEA. CDR3 bases: TGCAGCGCCGACTTGGGGAGTCAGGGGTTGGATACTGAAGCTTTCTTT. This gives the protein CSADLGSQGLDTEAFF. Complete variable domain (other parts from reference TRBV29-1 and TRBJ1-1): SAVISQKPSRDICQRGTSLTIQCQVDSQVTMMFWYRQQPGQSLTLIATANQGSEATYESGFVIDKFPISRPNLTFSTLTVSNMSPEDSSIYLCSADLGSQGLDTEAFFGQGTRLTVV.